These T cell receptor beta chains were read from a single sample in a study of T-cell reconstitution after alpha-beta-depleted transplantation in children. One entry per CDR3 protein results from TCRdb running MiXCR on the PCR reads. The table has around 700,000 distinct CDR3 sequences, around 14% seen once. This specimen was PBMCs, taken before TCRalphabeta/CD19-depleted stem cell transplant. The source of these receptors is a girl aged 2-10 years with congenital amegakaryocytic thrombocytopenia, due to receive a stem cell transplant. Each CDR3 is given with its conserved first and last residue. Fields, in order: CDR3 length, clone size, J gene, D gene, V gene, CDR3 DNA, CDR3 protein. The D gene is left open where the match is weak. Clone size is given for some rows only: seen once, a few or many times, or a class if the clone is expanded.

len: 18
abundance: NA
j_gene: TRBJ2-1
d_gene: TRBD1
v_gene: TRBV18
CDR3nt: TGTGCCAGCTCGCTCGGATCTGGGACAGGGGTGACGGGGCATGAGCAGTTCTTC
CDR3aa: CASSLGSGTGVTGHEQFF

len: 15
abundance: few
j_gene: TRBJ2-3
d_gene: NA
v_gene: TRBV7-2
CDR3nt: TGTGCCAGCAGCTTAAGTGCCGAGCGCACAGATACGCAGTATTTT
CDR3aa: CASSLSAERTDTQYF

len: 15
abundance: NA
j_gene: TRBJ2-5
d_gene: NA
v_gene: TRBV7-9
CDR3nt: TGTGCCAGCAGCTTAGCTGGGGGCAACGAAGAGACCCAGTACTTC
CDR3aa: CASSLAGGNEETQYF

len: 15
abundance: many
j_gene: TRBJ1-4
d_gene: NA
v_gene: TRBV20-1
CDR3nt: TGCAGTGCTTCCTCAACCGGGACTAACGCGGAAAAACTGTTTTTT
CDR3aa: CSASSTGTNAEKLFF

len: 13
abundance: many
j_gene: TRBJ2-7
d_gene: NA
v_gene: TRBV5-5
CDR3nt: TGTGCCAGCAGCTTTTCCCGATACTACGAGCAGTACTTC
CDR3aa: CASSFSRYYEQYF

len: 18
abundance: many
j_gene: TRBJ2-7
d_gene: TRBD2
v_gene: TRBV20-1
CDR3nt: TGCAGTGCTAGGGGACTAGCGGAACTGGGGGGGGGCTCCTACGAGCAGTACTTC
CDR3aa: CSARGLAELGGGSYEQYF

len: 14
abundance: few
j_gene: TRBJ2-2
d_gene: NA
v_gene: TRBV7-8
CDR3nt: TGTGCCAGCAGCTTAGGTCGGAGGGCAGGGGAGCTGTTTTTT
CDR3aa: CASSLGRRAGELFF

len: 17
abundance: NA
j_gene: TRBJ2-1
d_gene: TRBD2
v_gene: TRBV20-1
CDR3nt: TGCAGTGCTAGCGGGCCAGGACTAGCGGGAACCTACAATGAGCAGTTCTTC
CDR3aa: CSASGPGLAGTYNEQFF

len: 14
abundance: few
j_gene: TRBJ2-3
d_gene: NA
v_gene: TRBV27
CDR3nt: TGTGCCAGCAGTTTGCGGCGGCCCCCAGATACGCAGTATTTT
CDR3aa: CASSLRRPPDTQYF

len: 19
abundance: NA
j_gene: TRBJ1-1
d_gene: NA
v_gene: TRBV6-1
CDR3nt: TGTGCCAGCAGTGAAGTAGTAGGGGGGGCGATTTACTTGAACACTGAAGCTTTCTTT
CDR3aa: CASSEVVGGAIYLNTEAFF

len: 17
abundance: many
j_gene: TRBJ2-2
d_gene: TRBD1
v_gene: TRBV6-1
CDR3nt: TGTGCCAGCATGACCCCGGGACAGGGGGTTGTCGCCGGGGAGCTGTTTTTT
CDR3aa: CASMTPGQGVVAGELFF

len: 15
abundance: few
j_gene: TRBJ2-3
d_gene: NA
v_gene: TRBV28
CDR3nt: TGTGCCAGCAGTTCGACCGGCGTTCGGGGGAATACGCAGTATTTT
CDR3aa: CASSSTGVRGNTQYF

len: 15
abundance: NA
j_gene: TRBJ1-4
d_gene: TRBD1
v_gene: TRBV3-1
CDR3nt: TGTGCCAGCAGCCATGGACAGGCTGCTAATGAAAAACTGTTTTTT
CDR3aa: CASSHGQAANEKLFF

len: 16
abundance: NA
j_gene: TRBJ1-1
d_gene: TRBD1
v_gene: TRBV29-1
CDR3nt: TGCAGCGTTGAGGGGGAGGAGAGCAGGGGGCGGACTGAAGCTTTCTTT
CDR3aa: CSVEGEESRGRTEAFF

len: 16
abundance: NA
j_gene: TRBJ2-1
d_gene: TRBD2
v_gene: TRBV4-2
CDR3nt: TGTGCCAGCAGCCAACCCGGAACAGCGGGACCCAATGAGCAGTTCTTC
CDR3aa: CASSQPGTAGPNEQFF

len: 16
abundance: NA
j_gene: TRBJ2-7
d_gene: TRBD1
v_gene: TRBV7-2
CDR3nt: TGTGCCAGCAGCTTAGTGGTCAGGGGGCGCTCCTACGAGCAGTACTTC
CDR3aa: CASSLVVRGRSYEQYF

len: 19
abundance: few
j_gene: TRBJ2-6
d_gene: TRBD1
v_gene: TRBV11-1
CDR3nt: TGTGCCAGCAGCTTAGCTCAGGGACAGACCTACTCTGGGGCCAACGTCCTGACTTTC
CDR3aa: CASSLAQGQTYSGANVLTF

len: 16
abundance: few
j_gene: TRBJ2-1
d_gene: TRBD2
v_gene: TRBV7-2
CDR3nt: TGTGCCAGCAGCTTAGTCGGGCGCGGGGGTTACAATGAGCAGTTCTTC
CDR3aa: CASSLVGRGGYNEQFF

len: 13
abundance: few
j_gene: TRBJ2-1
d_gene: TRBD1
v_gene: TRBV10-3
CDR3nt: TGTGCCATCAGGGGGACAGGGAGGAATGAGCAGTTCTTC
CDR3aa: CAIRGTGRNEQFF

len: 15
abundance: many
j_gene: TRBJ2-3
d_gene: NA
v_gene: TRBV12-3/TRBV12-4
CDR3nt: TGTGCCAGCAGTTTAGACCCCAGCAATTCAGATACGCAGTATTTT
CDR3aa: CASSLDPSNSDTQYF

len: 13
abundance: many
j_gene: TRBJ2-2
d_gene: NA
v_gene: TRBV5-4
CDR3nt: TGTGCCAGCACCATCGGACAGTCCGGGGAGCTGTTTTTT
CDR3aa: CASTIGQSGELFF

len: 19
abundance: few
j_gene: TRBJ2-1
d_gene: NA
v_gene: TRBV9
CDR3nt: TGTGCCAGCAGCGAGCTACCCCTGATGGGGTGGGCTAACTACAATGAGCAGTTCTTC
CDR3aa: CASSELPLMGWANYNEQFF

len: 12
abundance: many
j_gene: TRBJ1-1
d_gene: TRBD1
v_gene: TRBV3-1
CDR3nt: TGTGCCAGCAGCCGACCGGGACAGGTTTCGTTCTTT
CDR3aa: CASSRPGQVSFF

len: 16
abundance: few
j_gene: TRBJ2-3
d_gene: NA
v_gene: TRBV5-1
CDR3nt: TGCGCCAGCAGCGCCGAGGGACTGCGGAGCACAGATACGCAGTATTTT
CDR3aa: CASSAEGLRSTDTQYF